This TCR beta chain was captured in a study of OX40 agonist ivuxolimab in advanced cancers. Study in general: The eligibility criteria allowed prior anti-PD-1, anti-PD-L1 or anti-CTLA-4 therapy, and 40% had some.

Germline V gene lookup returns CDR1 KGHSH and CDR2 LQKENI. V was clipped by 4 bases and J by 7 bases; unmatched bases: 7. The CDR3 runs to 16 residues. Sampling of blood occurred at baseline, cycle 4 day 1, and cycle 7 day 1. TCRdb's copy holds only in-frame clones and misses some; the assay was immunoSEQ multiplex PCR. The data contain tens of thousands of clones, around 92% of them seen just once; the ten biggest clones take up 0.4% to 0.55%. Sequenced here: CD4+ or CD8+ T cells sorted from blood, sampled in a trial of the OX40 agonist ivuxolimab. This receptor was taken from an adult with an advanced solid tumor such as melanoma, head and neck, liver or kidney cancer. The V call is TRBV18, the J call TRBJ2-1; 13 nucleotides match TRBD2. The DNA for the CDR3 is TGTGCCAGCTCACAGGGGACTAGCGGGGCCCTTAATGAGCAGTTCTTC. Translation gives CASSQGTSGALNEQFF.